The sequence of this T cell receptor beta chain was determined in a study of cytomegalovirus exposure and HLA in healthy donors. The overall study: The 110 million or so unique TCR beta sequences, from around 200 million T cells, were found by an earlier analysis.

A multiplex PCR was run with 60 Vbeta primers and 13 Jbeta primers. Generated by immunoSEQ multiplex PCR, the TCRdb table keeps only in-frame clones and is missing some. The sample consists of about 100,000 clones, over 60% of them appearing once. Concerning this clone itself: Its specificity is unknown.

The CDR3 contains 15 residues. Germline loops: CDR1 SQVTM, CDR2 ANQGSEA. V lost 7 bases and J lost 4; bases outside the gene matches: 12. Study findings and constraints: A later analysis showed that HLA-associated TCR beta chains had undergone more clonal expansion than equally common others. Several top significant clusters appeared, in a later analysis, to be linked to common viral pathogens. A list of approximately 150 TCR beta chains associated with cytomegalovirus was given.

This TCR was sampled from a male donor in good health and CMV-seronegative. V gene TRBV29-1 combines with J gene TRBJ2-2, with 7 bases matching TRBD2. Sequencing used PBMCs. CDR3 bases: TGCAGCGCCTCAAAATTCGGGGGGAGCACCGGGGAGCTGTTTTTT. It translates to CSASKFGGSTGELFF.